The 21 T cell receptor beta chains listed next were all sequenced from one sample in a study of T cell repertoires in cytomegalovirus infection. TCRdb called the reads again in MiXCR, with one record for every CDR3 protein. The table shows approximately 990,000 distinct CDR3 sequences, with about 33% occurring only once. Antigens for these TCRs are unknown. Source: cultured CD8+ T cells from PBMCs, taken from culture after CMV antigen stimulation. Source of these receptors: a human donor in good health (CMV status not recorded). Some clones in this sample may be carry-over from other donors' samples.

The V call is TRBV12-5, the J call TRBJ1-2; D is ambiguous. The CDR3 is 13 residues long. Trimming took off 2 bases at V and 6 bases at J, with 10 bases between the two ends. The germline gives CDR1 LGHNT, CDR2 FRNRAP. This chain's CDR3 is CASGLNTYDGYTF. DNA of the CDR3: TGTGCTAGTGGTTTGAACACCTATGATGGCTACACCTTC.

The chain has TRBV7-9 and TRBJ2-1, with TRBD2 as a possible D gene (7 bases). The V gene lost 2 bases and the J gene lost 2 bases, with 16 bases spanning the gap. The CDR3 totals 17 residues. Germline lookup yields CDR1 SEHNR and CDR2 FQNEAQ (reference sequence). CDR3 protein: CASSLSGRGAPYNEQFF. CDR3 coding DNA: TGTGCCAGCAGCTTAAGCGGACGGGGGGCCCCCTACAATGAGCAGTTCTTC.

As to this clonotype: A much larger clone lies a single base off, so this may be a read error. The chain employs TRBV7-9 and TRBJ2-5; 8 bases agree with TRBD1. CDR3 length: 16 amino acids. Germline V gene data show CDR1 as SEHNR and CDR2 as FQNEAQ (reference sequence). The V gene end was trimmed by 5 bases and the J gene end by 1 base; junction bases not matched to a gene: 9. CDR3 in DNA: TGTGCCAGCAGCACTAGAGGGGACAGGTTCCAAGAGACCCAGTACTTC. It codes for CASSTRGDRFQETQYF.

This clonotype has just a few counts. The chain links TRBV10-2 to TRBJ1-4; unclear D gene. Trimming pared 6 bases from V and 0 bases from J, leaving 2 bases between. This CDR3 is built from 12 residues. Germline CDR1 and CDR2: WSHSY and SAAADI. CDR3 amino acids: CASRSTNEKLFF. CDR3 DNA: TGCGCCAGCAGGTCAACTAATGAAAAACTGTTTTTT.

The chain recombines TRBV23-1 with TRBJ1-1, with D unclear. TRBV23-1 is identified as an open reading frame with a role that is uncertain. Trimming pared 3 bases from V and 5 bases from J, leaving 13 bases between. The CDR3 spans 14 residues. CDR3 nucleotide sequence: TGCGCCAGCAGTCAGATCGGTAATTTTACTGAAGCTTTCTTT. As protein: CASSQIGNFTEAFF.

The sample holds a few counts of this clonotype. The V call is TRBV19, the J call TRBJ2-2; D gene unclear. Trimming cost V 10 bases and J 0 bases, with 12 bases left between them. Per germline, CDR1 LNHDA and CDR2 SQIVND (reference sequence). This CDR3 has 14 amino acids. Here the CDR3 reads CAISRSANTGELFF. The CDR3 DNA sequence: TGTGCCATTTCCCGCAGCGCGAACACCGGGGAGCTGTTTTTT.

This clonotype was observed a handful of times. J is TRBJ1-4 and V is TRBV13, with D perhaps TRBD1 (5 bases). V was shortened by 8 bases and J by 4 bases, with 11 bases between the two germline ends. The CDR3 runs to 13 residues. Germline-derived CDR1 and CDR2 are PRHDT and FYEKMQ (reference sequence). The CDR3 here is CASGTGNNEKLFF. CDR3 in DNA: TGTGCCAGCGGGACCGGGAATAATGAAAAACTGTTTTTT.

This clonotype was recorded a few times. The chain recombines TRBV5-1 with TRBJ2-5; 12 bases agree with TRBD2. The CDR3 has 16 residues. Per the germline V gene, CDR1 is SGHRS and CDR2 is YFSETQ. V lost 4 bases, J lost 2 bases, and 6 bases stayed unmatched. CDR3 residues: CASSLRLAGDQETQYF. The CDR3 DNA reads TGCGCCAGCAGCCTAAGACTAGCGGGGGATCAAGAGACCCAGTACTTC.

The V call is TRBV4-1, the J call TRBJ1-1, with TRBD1 identical over 9 bases. J was trimmed by 14 bases and V by 5 bases; bases with no gene match: 3. CDR1 is MGHRA and CDR2 is YSYEKL in the germline V gene. CDR3 length equals 10 residues. Written as DNA, the CDR3 is TGCGCCAGCAGCGGGACAGGGTTCTTCTTT. Translation: CASSGTGFFF.

The chain recombines TRBV18 with TRBJ2-7; 7 bases align to TRBD1. The CDR3 covers 15 residues. Trimming cost V 1 base and J 2 bases; bases outside gene matches: 5. Looked up from germline, CDR1 is KGHSH and CDR2 is LQKENI. In DNA form, the CDR3 reads TGTGCCAGCTCACCACAGGGACAGAACACCTACGAGCAGTACTTC. It encodes CASSPQGQNTYEQYF.

This sequence joins TRBV12-3 or TRBV12-4 and TRBJ2-2; no clear D. V lost 3 bases and J lost 3, with 8 bases in between. This CDR3 contains 14 residues. This CDR3 is CASSFNSHTGELFF. In nucleotides, the CDR3 is TGTGCCAGCAGTTTTAACAGTCACACCGGGGAGCTGTTTTTT.

This clonotype came up a few times. This CDR3 reads CASSFSSGDTYYEQYF. In DNA, the CDR3 is TGTGCCAGCAGTTTCTCGTCGGGGGACACCTACTACGAGCAGTACTTC. This sequence joins TRBV27 and TRBJ2-7, with D tentatively TRBD1 or TRBD2 (6 bases each). V lost 3 bases and J lost 3, with 18 bases in between. The CDR3 length is 16 residues. Germline V gives CDR1 MNHEY, CDR2 SMNVEV (reference sequence).

The chain recombines TRBV27 with TRBJ2-5, with D possibly being TRBD1 (5 bases). Germline CDR1 is MNHEY and CDR2 is SMNVEV (reference sequence). The CDR3 is made up of 14 amino acids. The V gene lost 8 bases and the J gene lost 2 bases, with 15 bases spanning the gap. The CDR3 reads CASWPFGAQETQYF. DNA for the CDR3: TGTGCCAGCTGGCCCTTTGGGGCTCAAGAGACCCAGTACTTC.

The rearrangement uses TRBV15 and TRBJ2-2; no firm D call. In germline, CDR1 is LNHNV, CDR2 YYDKDF (reference sequence). The V end was cut by 8 bases, the J end by 6 bases, with 7 bases between. This CDR3 is 11 amino acids long. This CDR3 is CATEESGELFF. CDR3 DNA: TGTGCCACCGAAGAGTCCGGGGAGCTGTTTTTT.

In its sample, this clonotype was seen once. This chain joins TRBV11-3 and TRBJ2-3; tentatively, D is TRBD2 (5 bases). V lost 5 bases and J lost 5, with 11 bases in between. Germline loops: CDR1 SGHNT, CDR2 YENEEA. CDR3 size: 13 residues. The CDR3 region has the DNA TGTGCCAGCAGCCCTCTCGGGGAAGATACGCAGTATTTT. This sequence encodes CASSPLGEDTQYF.

This clonotype was observed many times. The CDR3, as DNA: TGTGCCAGCAGCGGCCCCCCCCTTTACAATGAGCAGTTCTTC. Translating gives CASSGPPLYNEQFF. This rearrangement joins TRBV7-6 to TRBJ2-1; unclear D gene. Trimming stripped 5 bases from V and 4 bases from J, with 12 bases between. In germline, CDR1 is SGHVS, CDR2 FNYEAQ. The CDR3 loop spans 14 amino acids.

CDR3 nucleotides: TGCGCCAGCAGCTGGGAAGGACAGGGAGTAGATCTTGAGCAGTTCTTC. Its translation is CASSWEGQGVDLEQFF. V gene TRBV5-1 combines with J gene TRBJ2-1; 8 nucleotides line up with TRBD1. J lost 9 bases, V lost 3 bases, and 14 bases had no gene match. The germline V gene encodes CDR1 SGHRS and CDR2 YFSETQ. The CDR3 has 16 residues.

This clonotype was found many times. This rearrangement joins TRBV7-8 to TRBJ2-7, with a weak D call TRBD1 (6 bases). Germline V gene data show CDR1 as SGHVS and CDR2 as FQNEAQ. V shed 2 bases and J shed 3 bases, with 20 bases lying between them. This CDR3 contains 17 residues. CDR3 region: CASSLLPLSQGLYEQYV. The DNA of the CDR3 is TGTGCCAGCAGCTTACTACCACTTTCACAGGGCCTCTACGAGCAGTACGTC.

This clonotype was counted only a few times. V usage is TRBV20-1 and J usage is TRBJ1-5; 7 nucleotides agree with TRBD1. Germline CDR1 and CDR2: DFQATT and SNEGSKA (reference sequence). The CDR3 sequence is 14 residues long. Trimming removed 6 bases from V and 0 bases from J; junction bases left unmatched: 5. In nucleotides, the CDR3 is TGCAGTGCGCGGGACAGCTTTAGCAATCAGCCCCAGCATTTT. Residues: CSARDSFSNQPQHF.

The chain couples TRBV2 to TRBJ1-4; perhaps TRBD1 as D (6 bases). The CDR3 spans 15 residues. V was cut by 3 bases and J by 3 bases, with 11 bases left in between. Germline V lookup: CDR1 SNHLY, CDR2 FYNNEI. CDR3 residues: CASSDTGAANEKLFF. The CDR3 DNA sequence: TGTGCCAGCAGTGATACGGGGGCGGCTAATGAAAAACTGTTTTTT.

The chain has TRBV7-4 and TRBJ2-1; D may be TRBD2 (6 bases). Germline V lookup: CDR1 SGHVT, CDR2 SQSDAQ. V lost 2 bases to trimming and J lost 2 bases, with 10 bases between them. This CDR3 comprises 15 residues. CDR3 protein: CASSLPEGPYNEQFF. DNA of the CDR3: TGTGCCAGCAGCTTACCGGAGGGCCCCTACAATGAGCAGTTCTTC.